These 24 T cell receptor beta chains were all obtained from the same sample, sequenced in a study of T-cell memory formation after mild COVID-19. Each CDR3 protein gets one entry after TCRdb re-called the 5' RACE reads with MiXCR. Among a few hundred thousand distinct CDR3 sequences listed, roughly 20% were seen once. Sequenced sample: PBMCs or a T cell subset sorted from them (not recorded which). The receptors were sampled from an adult woman who had mild COVID-19 (a few samples of this study predate the infection). Cell type and time point are not known.

The chain couples TRBV6-1 to TRBJ1-6; no reliable D call. V was shortened by 8 bases and J by 5 bases, with 7 bases between the two germline ends. CDR1 is MNHNS and CDR2 is SASEGT in the germline V gene. The CDR3 length is 12 residues. The CDR3 DNA sequence: TGTGCCAGCGACGGGGATAATTCACCCCTCCACTTT. Amino acids: CASDGDNSPLHF.

There are a few counts of this clonotype. J is TRBJ2-7 and V is TRBV27, with a tentative D call TRBD1 (7 bases). With 5 bases removed from V and 4 bases from J, the gap between germline ends came to 12 bases. CDR1 is MNHEY, CDR2 SMNVEV, per germline (reference sequence). The length of the CDR3 is 13 residues. CDR3 residues: CASSAGQRYEQYF. In DNA, the CDR3 is TGTGCCAGCAGTGCGGGACAGCGATACGAGCAGTACTTC.

J is TRBJ2-4 and V is TRBV3-1; D is ambiguous. CDR1 is LGHDT, CDR2 YNNKEL, per germline (reference sequence). Deletions cut 3 bases from V and 9 bases from J, with 12 bases between. The CDR3 consists of 13 residues. CDR3 nucleotides: TGTGCCAGCAGCCACGAGACGGGTAGCATTCAGTACTTC. Encoded protein: CASSHETGSIQYF.

The CDR3 DNA reads TGTGCCAGCAGCCCTCCCGGACTCAACCAGGCCCATGAGCAGTTCTTC. Translation: CASSPPGLNQAHEQFF. This chain uses TRBV7-9 with TRBJ2-1; D is perhaps TRBD2 (5 bases). V was shortened by 5 bases and J by 8 bases, with 22 bases between the two germline ends. The CDR3 covers 16 residues. Germline V CDR1 and CDR2: SEHNR, FQNEAQ (reference sequence).

This clonotype appeared a few times. The chain carries TRBV5-1 and TRBJ2-1; D gene ambiguous. CDR1 SGHRS and CDR2 YFSETQ come from the germline V gene. This CDR3 region has 15 residues. V was pared by 0 bases and J by 0 bases, with 7 bases between. The CDR3 spells CASSLGISSYNEQFF. The CDR3 nucleotides are TGCGCCAGCAGCTTGGGGATTAGCTCCTACAATGAGCAGTTCTTC.

This clonotype showed up just a few times. CDR3 bases: TGCAGCGTTGTGTGGGGTGAGCAGTTCTTC. It yields the protein CSVVWGEQFF. The chain links TRBV29-1 to TRBJ2-1; D gene uncertain. Germline V CDR1 and CDR2: SQVTM, ANQGSEA. Trimming shortened V by 4 bases and J by 9 bases, and 7 bases separated the two germline ends. The CDR3 is made up of 10 amino acids.

This clonotype was picked up a small number of times. The chain has TRBV7-9 and TRBJ1-4; 7 bases fit TRBD1. Germline-derived CDR1 and CDR2 are SEHNR and FQNEAQ (reference sequence). This CDR3 has 21 amino acids. The ends lost 3 bases at V and 3 bases at J; junction bases unmatched: 22. The CDR3 spells CASSFLFPKTPMQGANEKLFF. The CDR3 bases are TGTGCCAGCAGCTTTCTATTCCCAAAAACACCAATGCAGGGGGCTAATGAAAAACTGTTTTTT. The whole variable domain, remainder taken from reference TRBV7-9 and TRBJ1-4, is DTGVSQNPRHKITKRGQNVTFRCDPISEHNRLYWYRQTLGQGPEFLTYFQNEAQLEKSRLLSDRFSAERPKGSFSTLEIQRTEQGDSAMYLCASSFLFPKTPMQGANEKLFFGSGTQLSVL.

Only a few counts were recorded for this clonotype. The chain carries TRBV19 and TRBJ1-2; the match to TRBD1 covers 9 bases. The V segment lost 3 bases and the J segment 3 bases; nucleotides outside the gene matches: 8. The CDR3 has 16 residues. Germline CDR1 is LNHDA and CDR2 is SQIVND (reference sequence). The CDR3 sequence is CASSITGGSPDYGYTF. CDR3 bases: TGTGCCAGTAGTATTACAGGGGGCTCGCCGGACTATGGCTACACCTTC.

This clonotype was counted ten times or more. The V call is TRBV5-1, the J call TRBJ2-5, with a weak D call TRBD2 (5 bases). The V gene lost 0 bases and the J gene lost 5 bases, with 17 bases spanning the gap. Germline CDR1 SGHRS, CDR2 YFSETQ. CDR3 size: 16 residues. CDR3 in amino acids: CASSLGPPSQLETQYF. Written as DNA, the CDR3 is TGCGCCAGCAGCTTGGGGCCCCCTAGCCAGTTGGAGACCCAGTACTTC.

The rearrangement links TRBV6-6 to TRBJ2-7, with TRBD1 as a possible D gene (7 bases). The CDR3 sequence is 16 residues long. Germline values: CDR1 MNHNY, CDR2 SVGAGI (reference sequence). V gave up 6 bases and J gave up 0 bases, with 18 bases separating them. CDR3 loop: CASRSPRGANSYEQYF. CDR3 bases: TGTGCCAGCAGATCCCCCAGGGGGGCGAACTCCTACGAGCAGTACTTC.

This clonotype has a handful of counts. This chain links TRBV29-1 with TRBJ2-6; 12 nucleotides align to TRBD1. The CDR3 sequence is 16 residues long. Germline CDR1 SQVTM, CDR2 ANQGSEA. V trimming: 6 bases; J trimming: 2 bases; junction bases outside the gene matches: 5. DNA of the CDR3: TGCAGCGTCCTATGGGACAGGGGGCCTGGGGCCAACGTCCTGACTTTC. Translation gives CSVLWDRGPGANVLTF. The entire variable domain, with the rest obtained from reference TRBV29-1 and TRBJ2-6, is as follows: SAVISQKPSRDICQRGTSLTIQCQVDSQVTMMFWYRQQPGQSLTLIATANQGSEATYESGFVIDKFPISRPNLTFSTLTVSNMSPEDSSIYLCSVLWDRGPGANVLTFGAGSRLTVL.

This chain uses TRBV29-1 with TRBJ1-3; D gene ambiguous. This CDR3 spans 14 amino acids. V dropped 2 bases and J dropped 0 bases, with 8 bases sitting between them. The V gene's germline CDR1 is SQVTM and CDR2 ANQGSEA. For the CDR3, the DNA is TGCAGCGTTGAACCGACTGGCTCTGGAAACACCATATATTTT. Amino acids: CSVEPTGSGNTIYF.

The sample holds a few counts of this clonotype. The chain uses TRBV7-2 and TRBJ2-5; no clear D. The germline gives CDR1 SGHTA, CDR2 FQGNSA. Trimming took 5 bases from V and 5 from J, leaving 15 bases between them. The length of the CDR3 is 14 residues. The CDR3 region has the DNA TGTGCCAGCAGCCCAGACTGGGCCGGGGAGACCCAGTACTTC. It yields the protein CASSPDWAGETQYF.

This clonotype was seen a handful of times. This chain uses TRBV24-1 with TRBJ1-5; D is ambiguous. This CDR3 comprises 18 residues. Germline V CDR1 and CDR2: KGHDR, SFDVKD. The germline V and J ends were trimmed by 2 bases and 3 bases, with 19 bases remaining between them. CDR3 protein: CATSDSEWYSTINQPQHF. As DNA, the CDR3 is TGTGCCACCAGTGATTCCGAGTGGTACAGTACTATCAATCAGCCCCAGCATTTT.

This clonotype was observed a handful of times. The rearrangement uses TRBV24-1 and TRBJ2-1, with D perhaps given as TRBD1 or TRBD2 (5 bases each). The V end was cut by 3 bases, the J end by 10 bases, with 12 bases between. This CDR3 is built from 13 residues. The germline CDR1 and CDR2 sequences are KGHDR and SFDVKD. CDR3 DNA: TGTGCCACCAGTGATCTCGGGACCTACGAGCAGTTCTTC. This gives the protein CATSDLGTYEQFF.

The V call is TRBV5-1, the J call TRBJ2-1, with D unresolved. The V and J ends lost 0 bases and 8 bases respectively, with 15 bases between them. CDR1 and CDR2 (germline): SGHRS, YFSETQ. This CDR3 has 15 residues. The CDR3 DNA sequence: TGCGCCAGCAGCTTGGGTTTTGGGGATTGGGATGAGCAGTTCTTC. Translated: CASSLGFGDWDEQFF.

The chain combines TRBV20-1 with TRBJ2-7; a possible D gene is TRBD2 (6 bases). Germline V CDR1 and CDR2: DFQATT, SNEGSKA (reference sequence). V lost 5 bases and J 7 bases, leaving 15 bases between the germline ends. CDR3 length equals 12 residues. CDR3 residues: CSAGTPGREQYF. The CDR3 nucleotides read TGCAGTGCTGGGACTCCGGGAAGGGAGCAGTACTTC.

This clonotype was picked up a small number of times. J is TRBJ2-3 and V is TRBV7-2; D gene unclear. The germline V and J ends were trimmed by 2 bases and 0 bases, with 6 bases remaining between them. Germline lookup yields CDR1 SGHTA and CDR2 FQGNSA. The CDR3 has 14 residues. CDR3 protein: CASSLWRSTDTQYF. The CDR3 DNA is TGTGCCAGCAGCTTATGGCGGAGCACAGATACGCAGTATTTT.

The table lists this clonotype with a few counts. This chain joins TRBV3-1 and TRBJ1-1, with 10 bases lining up with TRBD1. The CDR3 runs 14 residues. The J segment lost 11 bases and the V segment lost 4 bases, leaving 10 bases of the junction unmatched. Per the germline V gene, CDR1 is LGHDT and CDR2 is YNNKEL (reference sequence). CDR3 in DNA: TGTGCCAGCAGCCTCAAGACAGGGGGCGTTGGGGCTTTCTTT. This translates into CASSLKTGGVGAFF.

Ten or more counts support this clonotype. CDR3 in amino acids: CAVQPGLGAKNIQYF. The CDR3 nucleotides read TGTGCCGTACAACCGGGACTTGGAGCCAAAAACATTCAGTACTTC. The rearrangement joins TRBV2 to TRBJ2-4, with D possibly matching TRBD2 (6 bases). The CDR3 is 15 residues long. Trimming shortened V by 11 bases and J by 0 bases, and 17 bases separated the two germline ends. Germline V gene data show CDR1 as SNHLY and CDR2 as FYNNEI.

In its sample, this clonotype was seen a few times. V is TRBV19 and J is TRBJ2-2; 9 bases agree with TRBD2. The CDR3 length is 15 residues. Trimming took 7 bases from V and 7 from J; bases not matched to a gene: 10. Germline V gene lookup returns CDR1 LNHDA and CDR2 SQIVND (reference sequence). CDR3 protein: CASMTAGGSGGELFF. In nucleotides, the CDR3 is TGTGCCAGTATGACGGCGGGAGGGTCAGGCGGGGAGCTGTTTTTT.

The chain has TRBV6-5 and TRBJ1-1; D ambiguous. The V and J ends lost 0 bases and 4 bases respectively, with 9 bases between them. This CDR3 spans 14 amino acids. Germline CDR1 and CDR2: MNHEY and SVGAGI. For the CDR3, the DNA is TGTGCCAGCAGTTACTCGAATATCGGCACTGAAGCTTTCTTT. Amino acids: CASSYSNIGTEAFF.

The genes are TRBV5-1 and TRBJ2-3; 8 nucleotides agree with TRBD2. The germline gives CDR1 SGHRS, CDR2 YFSETQ. There are 16 residues in the CDR3. J lost 1 base, V lost 4 bases, and 8 bases had no gene match. The DNA for the CDR3 is TGCGCCAGCAGCGGAGAGCGGGAGCTCCGCACAGATACGCAGTATTTT. This encodes CASSGERELRTDTQYF.

This chain connects TRBV19 to TRBJ1-5, with a tentative D call TRBD1 (6 bases). The CDR3 runs to 16 residues. V lost 9 bases and J 0 bases, leaving 18 bases between the germline ends. CDR1 is LNHDA and CDR2 is SQIVND in the germline V gene (reference sequence). CDR3 coding DNA: TGTGCCAGCGGCCAGGGGCGAAAATATAGCAATCAGCCCCAGCATTTT. This sequence encodes CASGQGRKYSNQPQHF.